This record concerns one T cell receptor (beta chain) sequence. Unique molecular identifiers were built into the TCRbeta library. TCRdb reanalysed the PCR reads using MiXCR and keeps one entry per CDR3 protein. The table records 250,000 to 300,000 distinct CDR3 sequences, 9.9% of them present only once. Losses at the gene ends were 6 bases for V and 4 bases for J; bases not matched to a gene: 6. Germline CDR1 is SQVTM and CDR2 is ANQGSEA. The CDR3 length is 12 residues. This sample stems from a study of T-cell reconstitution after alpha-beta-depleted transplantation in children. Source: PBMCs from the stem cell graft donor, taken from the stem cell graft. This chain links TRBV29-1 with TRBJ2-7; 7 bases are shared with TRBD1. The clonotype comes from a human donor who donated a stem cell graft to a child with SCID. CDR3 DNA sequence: TGCAGCGTAACCGGGACAGCTTACGAGCAGTACTTC. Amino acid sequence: CSVTGTAYEQYF.